Shown below are 3 T cell receptor beta chains from a single sample sequenced in a study of blood T cell repertoires in COVID-19. Assay: immunoSEQ multiplex PCR; the TCRdb copy retains only in-frame clones and omits some. The sample records roughly 200,000 clones, about 85% being singletons. The sequenced material came from PBMCs or T cells enriched from blood (not recorded which). Every receptor here comes from a man aged 35 to 55 who had recovered from COVID-19.

The V gene is TRBV10-1, the J gene TRBJ2-3; 11 bases agree with TRBD2. The CDR3 covers 16 residues. Germline assignment: CDR1 WNHNN and CDR2 SYGVQD (reference sequence). V shed 3 bases and J 2 bases; nucleotides not matched to a gene: 4. The CDR3 bases are TGCGCCAGCAGTGATACACTAGCGGGAGACACAGATACGCAGTATTTT. Amino acids: CASSDTLAGDTDTQYF.

Comment on this clone: The same CDR3 is also encoded by other DNA sequences in this sample. The V and J genes are TRBV6-5 and TRBJ1-4; D is possibly TRBD1 (5 bases). Deletions cut 0 bases from V and 1 base from J, with 6 bases between. The germline V gene has CDR1 MNHEY and CDR2 SVGAGI. The CDR3 is 15 residues long. In DNA, the CDR3 is TGTGCCAGCAGTTACTCGGGGGGAACTAATGAAAAACTGTTTTTT. This codes for CASSYSGGTNEKLFF.

The rearrangement joins TRBV7-9 to TRBJ2-7, with TRBD2 as a possible D gene (6 bases). This CDR3 region has 15 residues. The V end lost 0 bases, the J end lost 2 bases, and 11 bases lay between the germline ends. CDR1 is SEHNR and CDR2 is FQNEAQ in the germline V gene (reference sequence). This CDR3 is CASSLAGGTTYEQYF. The CDR3 DNA reads as TGTGCCAGCAGCTTAGCGGGCGGGACGACCTACGAGCAGTACTTC.